This TCR beta chain stems from a study of regulatory T cells in long-lasting Graves disease. According to the study, TCR beta libraries were built with iRepertoire HTBI primers and CDR3-region Arm-PCR. As originally analysed: Gene usage covered 62 TRBV and about 15 TRBJ segments. TCRdb ran MiXCR on the multiplex PCR reads and lists one entry per CDR3 protein. The V and J calls come from TCRdb's annotation, not from the publication. The sample shows under 300,000 distinct CDR3 sequences, 20% of them seen only once. Time point in this sample: newly diagnosed GD, antithyroid drugs for less than 3 months. PBMCs provided the RNA from which the TCR library was made. Unmatched junction bases numbered 6, after V lost 3 bases and J lost 7 bases. The CDR3 length is 15 residues.

This sequence joins TRBV12-3 or TRBV12-4 and TRBJ1-6; 7 bases are shared with TRBD1. The specimen was peripheral blood mononuclear cells (PBMCs), collected at new diagnosis, from a patient treated with antithyroid drugs. This sequence originates from a female donor with Graves disease. The CDR3 region has the DNA TGTGCCAGCAGTTTGTGGGACAGAAAAAATTCACCCCTCCACTTT. Amino acids: CASSLWDRKNSPLHF.